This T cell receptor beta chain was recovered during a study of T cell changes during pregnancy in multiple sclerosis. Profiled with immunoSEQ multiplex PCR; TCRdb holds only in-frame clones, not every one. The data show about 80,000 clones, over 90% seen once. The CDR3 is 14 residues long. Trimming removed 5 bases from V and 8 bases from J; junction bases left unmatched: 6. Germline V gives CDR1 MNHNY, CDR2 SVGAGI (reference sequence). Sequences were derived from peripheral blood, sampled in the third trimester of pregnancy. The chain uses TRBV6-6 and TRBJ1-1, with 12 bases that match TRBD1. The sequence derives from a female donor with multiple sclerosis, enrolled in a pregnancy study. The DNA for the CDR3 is TGTGCCAGCAGTCTCCGGGACAGGGGGCGGGAAGCTTTCTTT. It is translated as CASSLRDRGREAFF.